These 9 T cell receptor beta chains were all obtained from the same sample, sequenced in a study of shared clonotypes between healthy human individuals. Measured with immunoSEQ multiplex PCR; TCRdb has only the in-frame clones, and not every one. The sample lists more than 550,000 clones; about nine tenths were seen once. The sequenced sample was memory CD8+ T cells from PBMCs. The subset was: CD45RO+ cells pooled with CCR7-negative TemRA cells. These receptors came from a young man in good health. Some clones in this sample may be carry-over from other donors' samples.

The rearrangement links TRBV4-1 to TRBJ2-1; 7 bases agree with TRBD2. The CDR3 length is 17 residues. Per the germline V gene, CDR1 is MGHRA and CDR2 is YSYEKL. V was pared by 4 bases and J by 3 bases, with 12 bases of the junction left unmatched. CDR3 nucleotides: TGCGCCAGCAGCCGGGAGGGGCGGGACTCCGTCTACAATGAGCAGTTCTTC. Its translation is CASSREGRDSVYNEQFF.

The chain uses TRBV4-3 and TRBJ2-7, with 7 positions matching TRBD1. V was clipped by 1 base and J by 1 base; unmatched bases: 7. Germline CDR1 is LGHNA and CDR2 is YSLEER. The CDR3 runs 16 residues. The chain's CDR3 is CASSQAPRQGSYEQYF. DNA of the CDR3: TGCGCCAGCAGCCAAGCTCCCCGACAGGGATCCTACGAGCAGTACTTC.

The gene calls are TRBV4-3 and TRBJ2-2, with 8 bases fitting TRBD1. J lost 1 base, V lost 4 bases, and 8 bases had no gene match. Germline CDR1 is LGHNA and CDR2 is YSLEER. The CDR3 is made up of 17 amino acids. In nucleotides, the CDR3 is TGCGCCAGCAGCCGGAGTCCGGGACAGGAGAACACCGGGGAGCTGTTTTTT. Protein product: CASSRSPGQENTGELFF.

The J gene is TRBJ1-3, the V gene TRBV9; D might be TRBD1 (6 bases). V was shortened by 1 base and J by 2 bases, with 19 bases between the two germline ends. Germline loops: CDR1 SGDLS, CDR2 YYNGEE. The CDR3 sequence is 18 residues long. The CDR3 DNA sequence: TGTGCCAGCAGCGTAAACAGGGATAAAATACGCCCTGGAAACACCATATATTTT. This encodes CASSVNRDKIRPGNTIYF.

The J gene is TRBJ2-7, the V gene TRBV6-5; 8 nucleotides agree with TRBD1. The junction had 2 bases not matched to a gene; V was cut back by 2 bases and J by 5 bases. In germline, CDR1 is MNHEY, CDR2 SVGAGI. The CDR3 contains 13 residues. The CDR3 loop is CASSYGQGNEQYF. The CDR3 nucleotides are TGTGCCAGCAGTTACGGACAGGGCAACGAGCAGTACTTC.

The V call is TRBV7-9, the J call TRBJ2-7; D unresolved. Germline assignment: CDR1 SEHNR and CDR2 FQNEAQ (reference sequence). V lost 5 bases and J 1 base, leaving 9 bases between the germline ends. The CDR3 loop spans 13 amino acids. CDR3 sequence reads: CASSPDVSYEQYF. The CDR3 DNA is TGTGCCAGCAGCCCCGACGTGTCCTACGAGCAGTACTTC.

The chain carries TRBV28 and TRBJ1-4; TRBD1 matches at 7 bases. V shed 5 bases and J 8 bases; nucleotides not matched to a gene: 11. The CDR3 has 15 residues. CDR1 and CDR2 (germline): MDHEN, SYDVKM. In nucleotides, the CDR3 is TGTGCCAGCAGTCCCAGACAGGGTTTAGGGGAAAAACTGTTTTTT. Its protein product is CASSPRQGLGEKLFF.

The chain employs TRBV27 and TRBJ2-7; maybe TRBD1 (5 bases). Deletions cut 5 bases from V and 2 bases from J, with 16 bases between. The CDR3 has 15 amino acids. The V gene's germline CDR1 is MNHEY and CDR2 SMNVEV (reference sequence). DNA for the CDR3: TGTGCCAGCAGTGCAGGGTGGGCCAGCGCCTACGAGCAGTACTTC. Translated: CASSAGWASAYEQYF.

The chain carries TRBV7-9 and TRBJ2-7; 8 bases map to TRBD1. This CDR3 spans 13 amino acids. V shed 7 bases, J shed 2 bases, and the junction held 4 bases outside the gene matches. Looked up from germline, CDR1 is SEHNR and CDR2 is FQNEAQ (reference sequence). This chain's CDR3 is CASTGDRPYEQYF. Written as DNA, the CDR3 is TGTGCCAGCACGGGGGACAGGCCCTACGAGCAGTACTTC.